This T cell receptor (beta chain) was sequenced in a study of control samples from healthy donors and cancer patients. TCRdb's copy holds only in-frame clones and misses some; the assay was immunoSEQ multiplex PCR. Of over 150,000 clones listed, about 91% were seen once; the top ten hold roughly 2.1%. The TCR sequence derives from a woman in her 40s in good health. The sequenced material came from blood.

The CDR3 spells CASSTQGVAGNTIYF. The CDR3 region has the DNA TGTGCCAGCAGCACACAGGGGGTCGCTGGAAACACCATATATTTT. V usage is TRBV11-2 and J usage is TRBJ1-3, with 8 bases that match TRBD1. The germline V gene encodes CDR1 SGHAT and CDR2 FQNNGV. This CDR3 spans 15 amino acids. Unmatched junction bases numbered 5, after V lost 5 bases and J lost 2 bases.